This section outlines one T cell receptor beta chain sequence together with its context. These data originate in a study of blood T cell repertoires in COVID-19. Turning to the study itself: Collection of acute and convalescent COVID-19 samples took place in the United States, Italy and Spain. Sources were T cells, B-cell-depleted T cells, or PBMCs; the material itself was cDNA or gDNA.

As processed by the authors: Researchers report that nucleated cell counts were estimated from reference gene primer amplification. Sequencing was performed with immunoSEQ multiplex PCR; in TCRdb, only in-frame clones are kept and a portion is missing. V and J calls and clone size are copied from that table; D and trimming were computed from the DNA. This repertoire shows roughly 130,000 clones, about four fifths found once; its top ten account for more than 2.5%. Trimming at V came to 3 bases and at J to 6 bases, leaving 7 bases not matched to a gene. CDR1 and CDR2 (germline): SEHNR, FQNEAQ (reference sequence). CDR3 length: 14 amino acids.

The TCR was taken from a woman older than 75 with acute or convalescent COVID-19. The rearrangement uses TRBV7-9 and TRBJ1-2, with TRBD1 matching over 7 bases. Sequencing input: peripheral blood. Here the CDR3 reads CASSFLGQDHGYTF. The CDR3, as DNA: TGTGCCAGCAGCTTTTTAGGACAGGACCATGGCTACACCTTC.